A single sample is the source of the 20 T cell receptor beta chains below, sequenced in a study of Ad26.COV2.S vaccination and SARS-CoV-2 variants. The method was immunoSEQ multiplex PCR; TCRdb's version includes in-frame clones alone and lacks a portion of them. In the table there are roughly 240,000 clones, 88% of which are singletons. Treatment denoted: about 20 received Ad26.COV2.S at low or high dose, single or two shots; 5 received placebo; per-sample allocation not given. Day 63 following the first vaccine or placebo injection was when the samples were taken. Sequencing was performed on peripheral blood, taken in a trial of Ad26.COV2.S vaccine versus placebo. The receptors were sampled from a person between 18 and 60 years old who received the Ad26.COV2.S COVID-19 vaccine or a placebo.

This clone occurred once. The CDR3 DNA reads as TGTGCCAGCAGTTTTTTAGCGGCAACAGATACGCAGTATTTT. It codes for CASSFLAATDTQYF. V gene TRBV27 combines with J gene TRBJ2-3; D perhaps matches TRBD2 (6 bases). Trimming left V 3 bases short and J 3 bases short, with 10 bases between. The CDR3 is made up of 14 amino acids. Looked up from germline, CDR1 is MNHEY and CDR2 is SMNVEV (reference sequence).

This chain links TRBV15 with TRBJ2-3; TRBD1 matches 7 bases. CDR1 LNHNV and CDR2 YYDKDF come from the germline V gene (reference sequence). V trimming: 1 base; J trimming: 2 bases; junction bases outside the gene matches: 3. The CDR3 consists of 15 residues. This chain's CDR3 is CATSRVRGNTDTQYF. CDR3 DNA: TGTGCCACCAGCAGAGTCAGGGGGAACACAGATACGCAGTATTTT.

V is TRBV7-2 and J is TRBJ2-3; D is unresolved. CDR1 is SGHTA and CDR2 is FQGNSA in the germline V gene. The V gene lost 1 base and the J gene lost 11 bases, with 13 bases spanning the gap. The CDR3 loop spans 13 amino acids. CDR3 bases: TGTGCCAGCAGCTTAGGGATAGAGGTTTGGCAGTATTTT. Translation gives CASSLGIEVWQYF.

The genes are TRBV19 and TRBJ2-5; no reliable D call. Per the germline V gene, CDR1 is LNHDA and CDR2 is SQIVND (reference sequence). The length of the CDR3 is 13 residues. The V and J ends lost 4 bases and 2 bases respectively, with 8 bases between them. The CDR3 sequence: CASSTTVQETQYF. The CDR3 coding sequence is TGTGCCAGTAGTACCACAGTTCAAGAGACCCAGTACTTC. Full variable domain (remainder filled in from reference TRBV19 and TRBJ2-5): DGGITQSPKYLFRKEGQNVTLSCEQNLNHDAMYWYRQDPGQGLRLIYYSQIVNDFQKGDIAEGYSVSREKKESFPLTVTSAQKNPTAFYLCASSTTVQETQYFGPGTRLLVL.

The V gene is TRBV6-2 or TRBV6-3, the J gene TRBJ1-1; D is possibly TRBD1 (5 bases). The CDR3 is made up of 15 amino acids. CDR1 and CDR2 (germline): MNHEY, SVGEGT. V lost 1 base, J lost 0 bases, and 9 bases lay in between. CDR3 nucleotides: TGTGCCAGCAGTTACTACGGGACGGTGAACACTGAAGCTTTCTTT. Encoded protein: CASSYYGTVNTEAFF.

This clone appeared a few times. The chain couples TRBV6-5 to TRBJ1-2; maybe TRBD1 (6 bases). Between the trimmed V and J ends, which lost 2 bases and 6 bases, there was a span of 13 bases. Germline V gene sequence: CDR1 MNHEY, CDR2 SVGAGI. The CDR3 has 14 residues. The CDR3 spells CASSYGVGADGYTF. Written as DNA, the CDR3 is TGTGCCAGCAGTTACGGCGTGGGGGCCGATGGCTACACCTTC.

This clone was recorded once. The V gene is TRBV6-1, the J gene TRBJ1-2, with 9 bases matching TRBD1. Looked up from germline, CDR1 is MNHNS and CDR2 is SASEGT. This CDR3 region has 15 residues. With 6 bases clipped from V and 7 bases from J, the junction kept 12 bases outside the gene matches. CDR3 bases: TGTGCCAGCAGACCACCCGGGACAGGGACGCGTGGCTACACCTTC. Translation: CASRPPGTGTRGYTF.

This clone has only one observation. This sequence joins TRBV6-2 or TRBV6-3 and TRBJ1-1; D possibly corresponds to TRBD1 (6 bases). The CDR3 spans 13 residues. Germline V gene lookup returns CDR1 MNHEY and CDR2 SVGEGT. V was pared by 2 bases and J by 7 bases, with 11 bases between. CDR3 region: CASSYGTPVEAFF. CDR3 sequence (DNA): TGTGCCAGCAGTTACGGGACACCGGTTGAAGCTTTCTTT.

The chain joins TRBV7-2 to TRBJ2-1; 9 bases are shared with TRBD1. Germline V gene sequence: CDR1 SGHTA, CDR2 FQGNSA. The CDR3 runs 15 residues. The V segment lost 1 base and the J segment 8 bases; nucleotides outside the gene matches: 6. The CDR3 protein is CASSLVPGQGYEQFF. The CDR3 nucleotides are TGTGCCAGCAGCTTAGTCCCGGGACAGGGCTATGAGCAGTTCTTC. The variable domain in full, with the rest retrieved from reference TRBV7-2 and TRBJ2-1, is GAGVSQSPSNKVTEKGKDVELRCDPISGHTALYWYRQSLGQGLEFLIYFQGNSAPDKSGLPSDRFSAERTGGSVSTLTIQRTQQEDSAVYLCASSLVPGQGYEQFFGPGTRLTVL.

The CDR3: CASSLVRGDTGELFF. CDR3 coding DNA: TGTGCCAGCAGCTTAGTCCGGGGTGACACCGGGGAGCTGTTTTTT. The rearrangement links TRBV7-3 to TRBJ2-2; D is perhaps TRBD2 (5 bases). V shed 2 bases and J shed 3 bases, with 10 bases lying between them. The CDR3 is 15 residues long. Germline assignment: CDR1 SGHTA and CDR2 FQGTGA.

V and J are TRBV15 and TRBJ1-3, with 9 nucleotides matching TRBD1. The J segment lost 4 bases and the V segment lost 6 bases, leaving 4 bases of the junction unmatched. Germline CDR1 LNHNV, CDR2 YYDKDF (reference sequence). CDR3 length equals 14 residues. The CDR3 DNA is TGTGCCACCAGGTGGACAGGGGAGGGAAACACCATATATTTT. This codes for CATRWTGEGNTIYF.

The rearrangement uses TRBV5-3 and TRBJ1-4; TRBD1 might be the D (5 bases). TRBV5-3 is an open reading frame whose function is uncertain. Trimming cost V 4 bases and J 1 base, with 11 bases left between them. The CDR3 is made up of 15 amino acids. The CDR3 nucleotides read TGTGCCAGAAGCCTAGGGGAATTAACTAATGAAAAACTGTTTTTT. This translates into CARSLGELTNEKLFF.

This chain links TRBV11-3 with TRBJ2-1; D possibly matches TRBD1 or TRBD2 (5 bases each). This CDR3 has 15 amino acids. Looked up from germline, CDR1 is SGHNT and CDR2 is YENEEA. The V end was cut by 2 bases, the J end by 8 bases, with 16 bases between. CDR3 DNA sequence: TGTGCCAGCAGCTTATATCGGGACGCTACATATGAGCAGTTCTTC. It codes for CASSLYRDATYEQFF.

This chain joins TRBV6-6 and TRBJ2-1; weak D call: TRBD2 (5 bases). Deletions cut 2 bases from V and 7 bases from J, with 12 bases between. CDR1 is MNHNY, CDR2 SVGAGI, per germline (reference sequence). The CDR3 runs 14 residues. The CDR3 loop reads CASSYPPEVNEQFF. In DNA, the CDR3 is TGTGCCAGCAGTTACCCCCCGGAGGTAAATGAGCAGTTCTTC.

This chain joins TRBV7-9 and TRBJ1-6; possible D gene TRBD1, 6 bases. CDR3 length equals 14 residues. V was clipped by 1 base and J by 9 bases, with 10 bases between them. Germline values: CDR1 SEHNR, CDR2 FQNEAQ (reference sequence). The CDR3 sequence is CASSLGTEISPLHF. CDR3 sequence (DNA): TGTGCCAGCAGCTTAGGGACAGAGATTTCACCCCTCCACTTT.

The chain links TRBV7-9 to TRBJ1-2, with D possibly TRBD1 on 5 matching bases. The V and J ends lost 6 bases and 2 bases respectively, with 10 bases between them. CDR1 SEHNR and CDR2 FQNEAQ come from the germline V gene (reference sequence). The CDR3 runs to 13 residues. CDR3 nucleotide sequence: TGTGCCAGCAGACCAGAGGGGAACTATGGCTACACCTTC. Protein: CASRPEGNYGYTF.

The V call is TRBV28, the J call TRBJ2-1, with TRBD2 identical over 8 bases. Trimming took 10 bases from V and 0 from J; bases not matched to a gene: 5. The germline V gene encodes CDR1 MDHEN and CDR2 SYDVKM. The CDR3 runs to 14 residues. CDR3 bases: TGTGCCATTCAAAGCGGGAGCTCCTACAATGAGCAGTTCTTC. It specifies CAIQSGSSYNEQFF.

The chain links TRBV2 to TRBJ2-2; D gene unclear. V was trimmed by 7 bases and J by 7 bases, leaving 7 bases between them. This CDR3 comprises 11 residues. The germline V gene encodes CDR1 SNHLY and CDR2 FYNNEI. This CDR3 reads CASIRGGELFF. The CDR3 DNA reads as TGTGCCAGCATTAGAGGCGGGGAGCTGTTTTTT.

The chain combines TRBV25-1 with TRBJ2-3, with D hard to call. Between the trimmed V and J ends, which lost 1 base and 2 bases, there was a span of 7 bases. This CDR3 is 14 amino acids long. CDR1 MGHDK and CDR2 SYGVNS come from the germline V gene. The DNA of the CDR3 is TGTGCCAGCAGTGAATTGCTCGTCACAGATACGCAGTATTTT. Its translation is CASSELLVTDTQYF.

The rearrangement links TRBV30 to TRBJ1-6; tentative D call: TRBD1 (6 bases). The CDR3 runs 14 residues. Germline V lookup: CDR1 GTSNPN, CDR2 SVGIG (reference sequence). V gave up 1 base and J gave up 9 bases, with 13 bases separating them. CDR3 sequence (DNA): TGTGCCTGGAGTGAGGGGGGAGAGGGTTCACCCCTCCACTTT. This translates into CAWSEGGEGSPLHF.